One and the same sample provided the 14 T cell receptor beta chains below, sequenced in a study of CD8 T cells in Susac syndrome (dated by TCRdb to the late 2010s). Library preparation used the immunoSEQ multiplex PCR assay. RNA was extracted using the RNeasy kit, and roughly 0.5 to 1 ug of the RNA was reverse transcribed with random hexamers. The public reads were quality trimmed at Q25 with fastp and then assembled into clones with MiXCR by TCRdb, keeping productive beta chains. Rows merge per CDR3 protein into single entries with the most common DNA and genes. This sample holds about 300,000 distinct CDR3 sequences; roughly 85% were observed only once. Roughly 0.21% of the sample belongs to the ten largest clones. Sequencing used CD8+ T cells from PBMCs. The receptors derive from a human donor with multiple sclerosis.

This clonotype was found a few times. This chain links TRBV28 with TRBJ2-7; 8 bases fit TRBD2. Germline values: CDR1 MDHEN, CDR2 SYDVKM. V was clipped by 2 bases and J by 3 bases; unmatched bases: 3. CDR3 length equals 14 residues. CDR3 DNA sequence: TGTGCCAGCAGTTTAGTCGGGAGGGGCTACGAGCAGTACTTC. As protein: CASSLVGRGYEQYF. Full variable domain (outside the CDR3, taken from reference TRBV28 and TRBJ2-7): DVKVTQSSRYLVKRTGEKVFLECVQDMDHENMFWYRQDPGLGLRLIYFSYDVKMKEKGDIPEGYSVSREKKERFSLILESASTNQTSMYLCASSLVGRGYEQYFGPGTRLTVT.

V and J are TRBV20-1 and TRBJ2-3; the match to TRBD1 covers 7 bases. Germline-derived CDR1 and CDR2 are DFQATT and SNEGSKA (reference sequence). The CDR3 is 15 amino acids. V lost 1 base, J lost 0 bases, and 4 bases stayed unmatched. CDR3 DNA: TGCAGTGCTAGAGGACAGGGCGCTAGCACAGATACGCAGTATTTT. It specifies CSARGQGASTDTQYF.

This clonotype was counted once. The chain employs TRBV20-1 and TRBJ2-7; TRBD1 might be the D (5 bases). Per germline, CDR1 DFQATT and CDR2 SNEGSKA (reference sequence). This CDR3 has 14 residues. The V end was cut by 2 bases, the J end by 3 bases, with 14 bases between. The DNA for the CDR3 is TGCAGTGCTAGATCCCCCCAGGGCAACTACGAGCAGTACTTC. This encodes CSARSPQGNYEQYF.

The rearrangement links TRBV27 to TRBJ2-3; 7 nucleotides line up with TRBD2. After removal of 4 bases from V and 1 base from J, the junction contained 8 bases not matched to a gene. This CDR3 comprises 16 residues. Germline CDR1 MNHEY, CDR2 SMNVEV (reference sequence). The CDR3 DNA sequence: TGTGCCAGCAGTTCATTAGCGGGTCGCGGCACAGATACGCAGTATTTT. This sequence encodes CASSSLAGRGTDTQYF.

V and J are TRBV11-2 and TRBJ2-7; 8 nucleotides align to TRBD1. This CDR3 spans 18 amino acids. J lost 1 base, V lost 4 bases, and 15 bases had no gene match. The germline V gene encodes CDR1 SGHAT and CDR2 FQNNGV. CDR3: CASSSFDRGRARSYEQYF. The CDR3 DNA sequence: TGTGCCAGCAGCTCTTTTGACAGGGGAAGGGCTAGGTCCTACGAGCAGTACTTC.

This chain joins TRBV20-1 and TRBJ1-3, with TRBD1 matching over 9 bases. Per the germline V gene, CDR1 is DFQATT and CDR2 is SNEGSKA (reference sequence). Unmatched junction bases numbered 15, after V lost 6 bases and J lost 3 bases. The CDR3 consists of 17 residues. Here the CDR3 reads CSATGTGHSFGGNTIYF. DNA for the CDR3: TGCAGTGCGACCGGGACAGGGCATTCTTTCGGTGGAAACACCATATATTTT.

The rearrangement joins TRBV6-5 to TRBJ1-2; D is possibly TRBD1 (5 bases). V was clipped by 5 bases and J by 8 bases, with 12 bases between them. CDR1 MNHEY and CDR2 SVGAGI come from the germline V gene. The CDR3 contains 12 residues. CDR3 DNA sequence: TGTGCCAGCAGTCCTGACAGTCGCGGCTACACCTTC. Translation: CASSPDSRGYTF.

The V call is TRBV5-6, the J call TRBJ2-7, with 8 bases that match TRBD2. The CDR3 runs to 14 residues. Germline CDR1 is SGHDT and CDR2 is YYEEEE. The junction had 6 bases not matched to a gene; V was cut back by 4 bases and J by 3 bases. Here the CDR3 reads CASSAAGEYYEQYF. The CDR3, as DNA: TGTGCCAGCAGCGCAGCGGGAGAGTACTACGAGCAGTACTTC.

This clonotype showed up just a few times. V gene TRBV27 combines with J gene TRBJ1-5; D is ambiguous. Germline lookup yields CDR1 MNHEY and CDR2 SMNVEV (reference sequence). The CDR3 consists of 14 residues. V dropped 4 bases and J dropped 0 bases, with 7 bases sitting between them. CDR3 region: CASSWADSNQPQHF. The CDR3 region has the DNA TGTGCCAGCAGTTGGGCGGATAGCAATCAGCCCCAGCATTTT.

The chain couples TRBV7-9 to TRBJ2-5, with TRBD1 as a possible D gene (5 bases). Deletions cut 1 base from V and 3 bases from J, with 12 bases between. Germline CDR1 is SEHNR and CDR2 is FQNEAQ (reference sequence). The CDR3 contains 15 residues. The CDR3 reads CASSLGRGAEETQYF. CDR3 DNA: TGTGCCAGCAGCTTAGGGCGTGGGGCGGAAGAGACCCAGTACTTC.

The chain has TRBV18 and TRBJ1-1, with a tentative D call TRBD1 (5 bases). The CDR3 is 15 amino acids. Germline V lookup: CDR1 KGHSH, CDR2 LQKENI. The V end lost 6 bases, the J end lost 0 bases, and 14 bases lay between the germline ends. CDR3 in amino acids: CASSGGGGLNTEAFF. Here the CDR3 DNA reads TGTGCCAGCTCGGGGGGAGGAGGTCTGAACACTGAAGCTTTCTTT.

The CDR3 protein is CAWSVFNSPLHF. The CDR3 nucleotides read TGTGCCTGGAGTGTATTTAATTCACCCCTCCACTTT. The V call is TRBV30, the J call TRBJ1-6, with D uncertain. V was trimmed by 0 bases and J by 6 bases, leaving 3 bases between them. Looked up from germline, CDR1 is GTSNPN and CDR2 is SVGIG (reference sequence). This CDR3 is 12 amino acids long.

A few counts support this clonotype. One junction end disagrees with the germline gene, perhaps due to a read error. This chain connects TRBV19 to TRBJ2-7, with D maybe TRBD2 (5 bases). The V gene's germline CDR1 is LNHDA and CDR2 SQIVND (reference sequence). The CDR3 totals 9 residues. Here the CDR3 DNA reads TGTGCCAGTACCATAGGTCGGGGCTTC. This codes for CASTIGRGF.

J is TRBJ1-1 and V is TRBV6-2 or TRBV6-3; D ambiguous. The CDR3 covers 14 residues. Germline-derived CDR1 and CDR2 are MNHEY and SVGEGT. V was cut by 5 bases and J by 7 bases, with 17 bases left in between. The CDR3 DNA reads as TGTGCCAGCAGTCCGCACTACGACGGACTTGAAGCTTTCTTT. Protein product: CASSPHYDGLEAFF.